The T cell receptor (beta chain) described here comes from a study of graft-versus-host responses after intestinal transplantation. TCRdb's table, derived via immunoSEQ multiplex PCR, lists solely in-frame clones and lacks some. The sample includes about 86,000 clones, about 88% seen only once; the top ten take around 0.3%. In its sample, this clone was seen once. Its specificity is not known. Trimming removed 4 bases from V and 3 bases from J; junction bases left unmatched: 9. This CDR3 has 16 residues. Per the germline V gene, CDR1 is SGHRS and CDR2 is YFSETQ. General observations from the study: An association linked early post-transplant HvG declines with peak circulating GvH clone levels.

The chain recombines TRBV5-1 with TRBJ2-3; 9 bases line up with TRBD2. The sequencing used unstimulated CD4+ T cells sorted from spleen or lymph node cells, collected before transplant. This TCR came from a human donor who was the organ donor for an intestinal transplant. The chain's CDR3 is CASSLTSGGRTDTQYF. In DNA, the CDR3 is TGCGCCAGCAGCCTGACTAGCGGAGGGAGAACAGATACGCAGTATTTT. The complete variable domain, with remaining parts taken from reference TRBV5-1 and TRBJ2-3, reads KAGVTQTPRYLIKTRGQQVTLSCSPISGHRSVSWYQQTPGQGLQFLFEYFSETQRNKGNFPGRFSGRQFSNSRSEMNVSTLELGDSALYLCASSLTSGGRTDTQYFGPGTRLTVL.